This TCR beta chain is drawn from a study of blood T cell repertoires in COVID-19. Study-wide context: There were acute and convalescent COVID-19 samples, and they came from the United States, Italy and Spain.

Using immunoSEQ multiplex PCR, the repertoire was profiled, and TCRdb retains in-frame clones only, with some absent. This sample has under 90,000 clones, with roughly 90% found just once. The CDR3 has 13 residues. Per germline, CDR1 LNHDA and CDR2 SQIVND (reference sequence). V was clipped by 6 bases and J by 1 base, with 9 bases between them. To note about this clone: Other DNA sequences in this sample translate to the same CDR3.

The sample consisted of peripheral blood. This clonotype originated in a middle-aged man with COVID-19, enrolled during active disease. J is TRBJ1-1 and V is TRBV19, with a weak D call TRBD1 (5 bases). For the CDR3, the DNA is TGTGCCAGTAGCCCCCAGGGGAACACTGAAGCTTTCTTT. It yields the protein CASSPQGNTEAFF.